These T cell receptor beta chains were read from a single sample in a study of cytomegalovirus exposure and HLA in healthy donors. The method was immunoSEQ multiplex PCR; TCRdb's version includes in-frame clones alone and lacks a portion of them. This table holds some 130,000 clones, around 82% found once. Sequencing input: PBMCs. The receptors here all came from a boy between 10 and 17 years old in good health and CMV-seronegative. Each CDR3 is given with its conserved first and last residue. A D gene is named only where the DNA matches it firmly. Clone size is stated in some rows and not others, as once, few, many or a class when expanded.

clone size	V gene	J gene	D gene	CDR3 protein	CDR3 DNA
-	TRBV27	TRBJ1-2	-	CASSPWGEGYGYTF	TGTGCCAGCAGTCCCTGGGGTGAGGGCTATGGCTACACCTTC
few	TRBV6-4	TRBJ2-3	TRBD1	CASSGTGGADTQYF	TGTGCCAGCAGCGGGACAGGGGGCGCAGATACGCAGTATTTT
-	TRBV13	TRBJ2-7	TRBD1	CASSLYRGASYEQYF	TGTGCCAGCAGCTTATACAGGGGGGCGTCCTACGAGCAGTACTTC
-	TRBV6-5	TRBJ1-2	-	CASKGVSGYPF	TGTGCCAGCAAGGGGGTTAGTGGCTACCCCTTC
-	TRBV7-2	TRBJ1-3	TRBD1	CASSQTGRSGNTIYF	TGTGCCAGCAGTCAGACAGGGCGCTCTGGAAACACCATATATTTT
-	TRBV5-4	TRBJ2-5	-	CAFAREQETQYF	TGTGCCTTTGCGCGGGAACAAGAGACCCAGTACTTC
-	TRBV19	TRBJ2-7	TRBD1	CASSIGQGAGEQYF	TGTGCCAGTAGTATAGGACAGGGGGCAGGCGAGCAGTACTTC
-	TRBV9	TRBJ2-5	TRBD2	CASSGGGAETQYF	TGTGCCAGCAGCGGGGGGGGTGCAGAGACCCAGTACTTC
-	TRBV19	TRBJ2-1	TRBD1	CASKSQGQGVSEQFF	TGTGCCAGTAAAAGCCAAGGGCAGGGGGTTTCTGAGCAGTTCTTC
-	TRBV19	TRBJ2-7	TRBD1	CASSIDRVPHEQYF	TGTGCCAGTAGTATCGACAGGGTCCCCCACGAGCAGTACTTC
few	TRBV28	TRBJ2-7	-	CASSSGQPYEQYF	TGTGCCAGCAGTTCCGGACAGCCCTACGAGCAGTACTTC
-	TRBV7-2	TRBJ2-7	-	CASSPRLDSVRVYEQYF	TGTGCCAGCAGCCCCCGCCTCGACTCCGTCAGGGTGTACGAGCAGTACTTC
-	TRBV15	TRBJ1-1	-	CATSIDRLNTEAFF	TGTGCCACCAGCATCGACAGACTGAACACTGAAGCTTTCTTT
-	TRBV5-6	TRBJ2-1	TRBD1	CASSVWDRVRNEQFF	TGTGCCAGCAGCGTCTGGGACAGGGTGAGGAATGAGCAGTTCTTC
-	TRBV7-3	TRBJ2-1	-	CASSVTAPDEQFF	TGTGCCAGCAGCGTGACAGCTCCGGATGAGCAGTTCTTC
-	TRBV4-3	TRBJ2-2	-	CASSQVDRNTGELFF	TGCGCCAGCAGCCAAGTCGACAGGAACACCGGGGAGCTGTTTTTT
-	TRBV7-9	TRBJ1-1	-	CASRAGKMNTEAFF	TGTGCCAGCAGGGCAGGGAAAATGAACACTGAAGCTTTCTTT
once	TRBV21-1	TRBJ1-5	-	CASSKWQPSESNQPQHF	TGTGCCAGCAGCAAATGGCAACCATCAGAAAGCAATCAGCCCCAGCATTTT
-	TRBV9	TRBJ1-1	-	CASSVQGNTEAFF	TGTGCCAGCAGCGTGCAGGGGAACACTGAAGCTTTCTTT
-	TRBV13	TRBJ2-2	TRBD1	CASRGQGNTGELFF	TGTGCCAGCAGAGGACAGGGGAACACCGGGGAGCTGTTTTTT
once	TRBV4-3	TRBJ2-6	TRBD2	CASSQAPTSGSGSGANVLTF	TGCGCCAGCAGCCAAGCCCCGACTAGCGGGAGCGGGTCTGGGGCCAACGTCCTGACTTTC
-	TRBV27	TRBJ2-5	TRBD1	CASSLGTGQTQETQYF	TGTGCCAGCAGTTTAGGGACAGGGCAAACACAAGAGACCCAGTACTTC